The 2 T cell receptor beta chains reported below all come from one sample, sequenced in a study of Graves' ophthalmopathy and Graves' hyperthyroidism. The TCR beta CDR3 regions underwent amplification from RNA transcripts. HTBI primers primed a first-round RT-PCR, and a second-round multiplex PCR followed. In TCRdb, the multiplex PCR reads were re-called with MiXCR into one record per CDR3 protein. Of over a million distinct CDR3 sequences in the sample, less than 45% were seen once. Sequenced material: peripheral blood or thyroid tissue (not recorded which). The receptors were sampled from an adult man with Graves' hyperthyroidism.

This CDR3 is CASSQEWARDPSVETQYF. CDR3 nucleotides: TGTGCCAGCAGCCAAGAGTGGGCCCGGGACCCATCCGTGGAGACCCAGTACTTC. The chain couples TRBV11-2 to TRBJ2-5; D assignment may be TRBD1 or TRBD2 (5 bases each). Per the germline V gene, CDR1 is SGHAT and CDR2 is FQNNGV. V was shortened by 5 bases and J by 5 bases, with 27 bases between the two germline ends. The CDR3 runs to 18 residues.

This clonotype was recorded many times. As DNA, the CDR3 is TGTGCCACCATCCTTACCGCAACTAATGAAAAACTGTTTTTT. As protein: CATILTATNEKLFF. V gene TRBV24-1 combines with J gene TRBJ1-4; no clear D. The CDR3 length is 14 residues. Trimming pared 8 bases from V and 0 bases from J, leaving 9 bases between. Germline V gene lookup returns CDR1 KGHDR and CDR2 SFDVKD.